This T cell receptor beta chain originates from a study of blood T cells in healthy people across ages. Losses at the gene ends were 3 bases for V and 2 bases for J; bases not matched to a gene: 8. This CDR3 spans 18 amino acids. CDR1 is SGHNT and CDR2 is YENEEA in the germline V gene. For the second PCR, which ran for 7 to 11 cycles, a sample-barcoded 5' primer and a J-beta primer mix were used. TCRdb ran MiXCR on the 5' RACE reads and lists one entry per CDR3 protein. The data show some 1,800,000 distinct CDR3 sequences, with about 39% seen just once and roughly 24% held by the top ten. The origin of this receptor is a human donor in good health. The chain links TRBV11-3 to TRBJ2-3; TRBD2 matches 13 bases. The sequencing input was blood. In DNA form, the CDR3 reads TGTGCCAGCAGCTTTGGACTAGCGGGGGAGGCTATCACAGATACGCAGTATTTT. It specifies CASSFGLAGEAITDTQYF.